This record looks at one T cell receptor (beta chain) sequence and its context. The protocol was immunoSEQ multiplex PCR, while the TCRdb copy is restricted to in-frame clones and leaves out a portion. Altogether more than 100,000 clones are present, roughly 90% being singletons, with the ten largest covering 1.3% to 1.5%. Germline lookup yields CDR1 MNHEY and CDR2 SMNVEV (reference sequence). V was trimmed by 1 base and J by 1 base, leaving 19 bases between them. The CDR3 has 19 amino acids. The data are from a study of T cell responses to AZD1222 COVID-19 vaccine. The chain couples TRBV27 to TRBJ2-2; possible D gene TRBD1, 6 bases. The starting material was peripheral blood, obtained on day 0 of AZD1222 vaccination. This clonotype was sampled from an adult in good health. CDR3 bases: TGTGCCAGCAGTTTATTGCGTGACAGGACCCCCCTGAACACCGGGGAGCTGTTTTTT. Protein: CASSLLRDRTPLNTGELFF.